The T cell receptor beta chain described here comes from a study of memory B cells and T cells in multiple sclerosis. Note on this clone: Its antigen is as yet unknown.

Trimming removed 3 bases at V and 1 base at J, with 10 bases between. Germline V lookup: CDR1 MGHRA, CDR2 YSYEKL. The CDR3 extends over 14 amino acids. After stimulus-free culture, autoproliferating CFSE-dim and non-proliferating CFSE-high T cells were sequenced separately. Cultures began with roughly 49 million CFSE-labeled PBMCs, unstimulated for 6 to 8 days, with replicate wells pooled. CFSE at roughly 0.51 uM labeled the PBMCs, which were then cultured unstimulated. Data came from immunoSEQ multiplex PCR; TCRdb stores just in-frame clones and leaves some out. Here the sample spans about 32,000 clones, 86% being singletons. Study-level results: Clone-set sizes differed between compartments, so shared clonotype counts needed normalization.

V usage is TRBV4-1 and J usage is TRBJ2-7; no clear D. The sequence came from a human donor with multiple sclerosis. The sample was PBMCs from blood kept in culture. CDR3 loop: CASSQASLSYEQYF. The CDR3 bases are TGCGCCAGCAGCCAGGCTAGTCTTTCCTACGAGCAGTACTTC.